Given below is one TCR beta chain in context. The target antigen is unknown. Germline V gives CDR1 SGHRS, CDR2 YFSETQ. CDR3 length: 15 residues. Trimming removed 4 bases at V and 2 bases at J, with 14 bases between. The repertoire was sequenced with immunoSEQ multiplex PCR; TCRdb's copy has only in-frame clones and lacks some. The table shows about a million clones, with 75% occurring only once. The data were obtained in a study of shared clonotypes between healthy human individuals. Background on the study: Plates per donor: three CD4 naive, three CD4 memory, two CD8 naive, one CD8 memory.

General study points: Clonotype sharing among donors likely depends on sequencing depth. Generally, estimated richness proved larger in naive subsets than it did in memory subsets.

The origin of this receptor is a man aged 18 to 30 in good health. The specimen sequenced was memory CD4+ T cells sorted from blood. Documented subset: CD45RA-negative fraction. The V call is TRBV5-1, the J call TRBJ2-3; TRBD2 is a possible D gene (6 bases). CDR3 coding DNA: TGCGCCAGCAGCCCCGGGACTCAATACACAGATACGCAGTATTTT. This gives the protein CASSPGTQYTDTQYF.